The 29 T cell receptor beta chains listed next were all sequenced from one sample in a study of early T cells in non-severe SARS-CoV-2 infection. TCRdb analysed the 5' RACE reads with MiXCR anew, one entry per CDR3 protein. The profile shows about 98,000 distinct CDR3 sequences, roughly 9.6% of them singletons. Sequences were obtained from whole blood. The origin of the receptors is an adult who was a healthcare worker with PCR-confirmed SARS-CoV-2 infection or an uninfected control (not recorded which).

J is TRBJ2-2 and V is TRBV12-3 or TRBV12-4; D is undetermined. The CDR3 extends over 16 amino acids. Trimming stripped 0 bases from V and 6 bases from J, with 14 bases between. CDR3 sequence (DNA): TGTGCCAGCAGTTTAGCCCTGGGCGCTGGGTCCGGGGAGCTGTTTTTT. Its translation: CASSLALGAGSGELFF.

The chain has TRBV12-3 or TRBV12-4 and TRBJ2-5, with D unclear. V was pared by 6 bases and J by 4 bases, with 12 bases between. CDR3 length: 13 residues. The DNA of the CDR3 is TGTGCCAGCAGCTCAACACACGGAGAGACCCAGTACTTC. It encodes CASSSTHGETQYF.

This rearrangement joins TRBV10-3 to TRBJ2-1; 13 nucleotides line up with TRBD2. CDR3 length equals 13 residues. The V and J ends lost 4 bases and 10 bases, in that order; junction bases with no gene match: 1. Germline V CDR1 and CDR2: ENHRY, SYGVKD. Written as DNA, the CDR3 is TGTGCCATCAGTGGGACTAGCGGGGGCGAGCAGTTCTTC. Amino acid sequence: CAISGTSGGEQFF.

V and J are TRBV2 and TRBJ2-3; D is unresolved. This CDR3 contains 15 residues. Deletions cut 2 bases from V and 0 bases from J, with 9 bases between. Per the germline V gene, CDR1 is SNHLY and CDR2 is FYNNEI. The CDR3 DNA follows: TGTGCCAGCAGTGAACGTATCCGGAGCACAGATACGCAGTATTTT. Translating it yields CASSERIRSTDTQYF.

This clonotype showed up just a few times. The chain has TRBV18 and TRBJ2-5; 7 bases agree with TRBD1. Germline V gene data show CDR1 as KGHSH and CDR2 as LQKENI. There are 17 residues in the CDR3. V dropped 0 bases and J dropped 5; count of bases not matched to a gene: 12. CDR3 nucleotide sequence: TGTGCCAGCTCACCACCCCAATGGCAGGGGGTCGGGGAGACCCAGTACTTC. Its translation: CASSPPQWQGVGETQYF.

At least ten counts were recorded for this clonotype. The chain recombines TRBV12-3 or TRBV12-4 with TRBJ2-3, with no clear D. The CDR3 spans 13 residues. V was shortened by 4 bases and J by 0 bases, with 5 bases between the two germline ends. The CDR3 loop reads CASSSTSTDTQYF. The CDR3 region has the DNA TGTGCCAGCAGTTCAACTAGCACAGATACGCAGTATTTT.

This clonotype was observed at least ten times. The chain has TRBV5-8 and TRBJ1-5; D ambiguous. The CDR3 totals 14 residues. V was cut by 4 bases and J by 5 bases, with 13 bases left in between. Germline CDR1 reads SGHTS; CDR2 reads YDEGEE. CDR3 DNA sequence: TGTGCCAGCAGCCGACACACTCGCGATCAGCCCCAGCATTTT. The encoded protein is CASSRHTRDQPQHF.

This clonotype was seen once. This chain joins TRBV7-9 and TRBJ1-4; maybe TRBD1 (6 bases). V lost 3 bases and J lost 8, with 10 bases in between. Germline-derived CDR1 and CDR2 are SEHNR and FQNEAQ (reference sequence). The CDR3 runs 13 residues. The CDR3 sequence: CASSLADREKLFF. For the CDR3, the DNA is TGTGCCAGCAGCTTGGCCGACAGGGAAAAACTGTTTTTT. The full variable domain, in which reference TRBV7-9 and TRBJ1-4 provide the parts outside the CDR3, is DTGVSQNPRHKITKRGQNVTFRCDPISEHNRLYWYRQTLGQGPEFLTYFQNEAQLEKSRLLSDRFSAERPKGSFSTLEIQRTEQGDSAMYLCASSLADREKLFFGSGTQLSVL.

The gene calls are TRBV28 and TRBJ1-4; 7 bases match TRBD1. The germline V gene encodes CDR1 MDHEN and CDR2 SYDVKM. The CDR3 spans 16 residues. Germline trimming cut 7 bases from V and 3 bases from J; bases unmatched to any gene: 11. In nucleotides, the CDR3 is TGTGCCAGCACTCAACAGGGGACCCTTCCTAATGAAAAACTGTTTTTT. It codes for CASTQQGTLPNEKLFF.

There are a few counts of this clonotype. The chain combines TRBV29-1 with TRBJ2-1; 11 positions match TRBD2. In germline, CDR1 is SQVTM, CDR2 ANQGSEA. V dropped 5 bases and J dropped 3; count of bases not matched to a gene: 15. The CDR3 is 18 amino acids. The CDR3 is CSVTTGTSGPFGYNEQFF. In DNA, the CDR3 is TGCAGCGTTACCACCGGGACTAGCGGTCCGTTCGGCTACAATGAGCAGTTCTTC.

This clonotype was detected a few times. The rearrangement uses TRBV7-9 and TRBJ1-2; 8 nucleotides line up with TRBD1. The CDR3 is 16 residues long. Germline CDR1 reads SEHNR; CDR2 reads FQNEAQ (reference sequence). The V and J ends lost 5 bases and 0 bases, in that order; junction bases with no gene match: 8. The CDR3 protein is CASSDGGTGANYGYTF. CDR3 nucleotide sequence: TGTGCCAGCAGCGATGGAGGGACAGGAGCTAACTATGGCTACACCTTC.

This sequence joins TRBV19 and TRBJ2-1, with 8 bases matching TRBD1. V was pared by 8 bases and J by 15 bases, with 24 bases of the junction left unmatched. CDR3 length: 16 amino acids. Germline V gene sequence: CDR1 LNHDA, CDR2 SQIVND (reference sequence). The CDR3, as DNA: TGTGCCAGTGACCCCGGGTCGGCAGGGGGCTTAAGGGAGTCGTTCTTC. Translated, it gives CASDPGSAGGLRESFF.

As to this clonotype: A much larger clone differs from this one at a single base, so this may be a read error. V is TRBV2 and J is TRBJ2-1, with D perhaps TRBD1 or TRBD2 (5 bases each). The CDR3 runs to 14 residues. Trimming took off 10 bases at V and 9 bases at J, with 22 bases between the two ends. Germline CDR1 SNHLY, CDR2 FYNNEI. The CDR3 nucleotides are TGTGCCACTCAGGGTCGGCTAGCAGCGATTGAGCAGTTCTTC. It yields the protein CATQGRLAAIEQFF.

The chain recombines TRBV7-6 with TRBJ2-1; D is unresolved. Germline CDR1 is SGHVS and CDR2 is FNYEAQ. The CDR3 extends over 13 amino acids. V was clipped by 5 bases and J by 2 bases, with 7 bases between them. CDR3 DNA: TGTGCCAGCAGCCCGACCCCCTACAATGAGCAGTTCTTC. This gives the protein CASSPTPYNEQFF.

Ten or more counts support this clonotype. This rearrangement joins TRBV6-5 to TRBJ2-7; D gene ambiguous. Germline CDR1 and CDR2: MNHEY and SVGAGI. The CDR3 extends over 15 amino acids. Trimming shortened V by 6 bases and J by 9 bases, and 24 bases separated the two germline ends. The CDR3 here is CASSAFRTKMSGQYF. In DNA, the CDR3 is TGTGCCAGCAGCGCGTTTAGGACCAAGATGTCGGGGCAGTACTTC.

There are many counts of this clonotype. V gene TRBV28 combines with J gene TRBJ2-3; 9 nucleotides agree with TRBD2. The CDR3 loop spans 16 amino acids. Germline trimming cut 5 bases from V and 0 bases from J; bases unmatched to any gene: 6. Germline V lookup: CDR1 MDHEN, CDR2 SYDVKM. CDR3 sequence reads: CASSPHLAGSTDTQYF. The CDR3 coding sequence is TGTGCCAGCAGTCCACATCTAGCGGGGAGCACAGATACGCAGTATTTT.

There are many counts of this clonotype. J is TRBJ2-1 and V is TRBV28; 7 bases fit TRBD2. This CDR3 has 14 amino acids. With V trimmed by 4 bases and J by 8 bases, 8 bases remained unmatched. Per the germline V gene, CDR1 is MDHEN and CDR2 is SYDVKM. Here the CDR3 reads CASSSHGGGDEQFF. The CDR3 coding sequence is TGTGCCAGCAGTTCTCACGGGGGAGGGGATGAGCAGTTCTTC. The variable domain in full, completed from reference TRBV28 and TRBJ2-1, reads DVKVTQSSRYLVKRTGEKVFLECVQDMDHENMFWYRQDPGLGLRLIYFSYDVKMKEKGDIPEGYSVSREKKERFSLILESASTNQTSMYLCASSSHGGGDEQFFGPGTRLTVL.

J is TRBJ2-3 and V is TRBV3-1; TRBD2 aligns across 12 bases. With V trimmed by 5 bases and J by 1 base, 4 bases remained unmatched. CDR1 and CDR2 (germline): LGHDT, YNNKEL (reference sequence). This CDR3 has 16 amino acids. CDR3: CASSSWTSGGTDTQYF. Here the CDR3 DNA reads TGTGCCAGCAGCAGCTGGACTAGCGGGGGCACAGATACGCAGTATTTT.

This clonotype was counted ten times or more. This sequence joins TRBV15 and TRBJ2-1; TRBD1 or TRBD2 may be the D gene (5 bases each). The CDR3 sequence is 13 residues long. The germline V and J ends were trimmed by 1 base and 10 bases, with 11 bases remaining between them. From germline, CDR1 is LNHNV and CDR2 YYDKDF (reference sequence). The CDR3 nucleotides read TGTGCCACCAGCAGAGTGGCTGGGGACGAGCAGTTCTTC. It translates to CATSRVAGDEQFF.

The chain joins TRBV28 to TRBJ2-7; no clear D. CDR3 length: 13 amino acids. Trimming left V 7 bases short and J 1 base short, with 11 bases between. Per germline, CDR1 MDHEN and CDR2 SYDVKM. The DNA for the CDR3 is TGTGCCAGCACCCCGGCGGAGTCCTACGAGCAGTACTTC. Its translation is CASTPAESYEQYF.

Ten or more counts support this clonotype. The chain couples TRBV30 to TRBJ1-1; 7 nucleotides agree with TRBD1. Trimming took 8 bases from V and 5 from J; bases not matched to a gene: 11. CDR1 and CDR2 (germline): GTSNPN, SVGIG (reference sequence). The CDR3 covers 13 residues. The CDR3 sequence: CALSKGGWTEAFF. The CDR3 bases are TGTGCCCTTTCAAAAGGGGGCTGGACTGAAGCTTTCTTT.

This rearrangement joins TRBV29-1 to TRBJ2-3; the match to TRBD2 covers 11 bases. This CDR3 is 11 amino acids long. Germline V lookup: CDR1 SQVTM, CDR2 ANQGSEA. V dropped 7 bases and J dropped 10; count of bases not matched to a gene: 4. CDR3 protein: CSDGTSGSQYF. CDR3 nucleotide sequence: TGCAGCGATGGGACTAGCGGATCGCAGTATTTT.

The chain links TRBV28 to TRBJ1-4, with D maybe TRBD1 (5 bases). The CDR3 runs 13 residues. Germline V lookup: CDR1 MDHEN, CDR2 SYDVKM. V was shortened by 2 bases and J by 7 bases, with 8 bases between the two germline ends. CDR3 bases: TGTGCCAGCAGTTTAAGGGGAGTTGAAAAACTGTTTTTT. This gives the protein CASSLRGVEKLFF. The full variable domain, with the rest looked up from reference TRBV28 and TRBJ1-4, is DVKVTQSSRYLVKRTGEKVFLECVQDMDHENMFWYRQDPGLGLRLIYFSYDVKMKEKGDIPEGYSVSREKKERFSLILESASTNQTSMYLCASSLRGVEKLFFGSGTQLSVL.

This clonotype was observed at least ten times. The J gene is TRBJ1-3, the V gene TRBV11-1, with D unresolved. The CDR3 totals 13 residues. V was clipped by 4 bases and J by 1 base, with 5 bases between them. Germline assignment: CDR1 SGHAT and CDR2 FQDESV (reference sequence). CDR3 nucleotide sequence: TGTGCCAGCAGCTCGAATTCTGGAAACACCATATATTTT. This sequence encodes CASSSNSGNTIYF.

This clonotype turned up a few times. The chain couples TRBV20-1 to TRBJ2-7, with D perhaps given as TRBD1 or TRBD2 (5 bases each). The CDR3 sequence is 15 residues long. Per the germline V gene, CDR1 is DFQATT and CDR2 is SNEGSKA (reference sequence). V lost 3 bases and J 2 bases, leaving 17 bases between the germline ends. The CDR3 here is CSARAPGQGTYEQYF. The CDR3 DNA reads as TGCAGTGCTAGGGCTCCGGGGCAGGGCACCTACGAGCAGTACTTC.

V and J are TRBV28 and TRBJ1-1, with a tentative D call TRBD1 (6 bases). The germline V gene encodes CDR1 MDHEN and CDR2 SYDVKM. V lost 6 bases and J lost 3, with 23 bases in between. The length of the CDR3 is 17 residues. The CDR3 DNA sequence: TGTGCCAGCAGCCCTATCGGGACACCTCCGCCGGACACTGAAGCTTTCTTT. Translating it yields CASSPIGTPPPDTEAFF.

The chain links TRBV5-1 to TRBJ2-1, with TRBD1 matching over 9 bases. V was pared by 4 bases and J by 9 bases, with 5 bases of the junction left unmatched. Germline V gene data show CDR1 as SGHRS and CDR2 as YFSETQ. The length of the CDR3 is 13 residues. The CDR3 is CASSVTGGSEQFF. The CDR3 DNA sequence: TGCGCCAGCAGCGTAACAGGGGGCAGTGAGCAGTTCTTC.

The chain joins TRBV9 to TRBJ2-3; perhaps TRBD2 as D (7 bases). Between the trimmed V and J ends, which lost 2 bases and 0 bases, there was a span of 16 bases. This CDR3 has 17 residues. CDR1 SGDLS and CDR2 YYNGEE come from the germline V gene. CDR3 sequence: CASSVEGGLPSTDTQYF. The CDR3 DNA follows: TGTGCCAGCAGCGTTGAGGGGGGGTTACCTAGCACAGATACGCAGTATTTT.

The chain joins TRBV7-2 to TRBJ2-1, with 8 bases lining up with TRBD2. This CDR3 has 17 amino acids. Per germline, CDR1 SGHTA and CDR2 FQGNSA. V trimming: 4 bases; J trimming: 5 bases; junction bases outside the gene matches: 13. CDR3 DNA: TGTGCCAGCAGCTCCGACAGGCGGGGGGCCGTACACAATGAGCAGTTCTTC. It specifies CASSSDRRGAVHNEQFF.